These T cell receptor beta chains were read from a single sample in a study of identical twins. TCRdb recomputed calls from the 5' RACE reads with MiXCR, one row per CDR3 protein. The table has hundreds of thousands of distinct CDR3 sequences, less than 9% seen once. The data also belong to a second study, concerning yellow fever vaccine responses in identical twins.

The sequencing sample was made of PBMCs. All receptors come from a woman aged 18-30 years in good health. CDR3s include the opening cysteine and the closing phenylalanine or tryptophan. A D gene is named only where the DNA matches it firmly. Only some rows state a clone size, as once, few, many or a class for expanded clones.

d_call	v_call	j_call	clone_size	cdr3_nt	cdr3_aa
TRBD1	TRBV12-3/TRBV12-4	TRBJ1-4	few	TGTGCCAGCAGTCCGGACAGGGGGGCAAAACTGTTTTTT	CASSPDRGAKLFF
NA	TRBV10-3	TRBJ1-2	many	TGTGCCATCAGTGAGTCAAGTGGGGGTAACTATGGCTACACCTTC	CAISESSGGNYGYTF
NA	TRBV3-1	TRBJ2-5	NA	TGTGCCAGCAGCCAACGGACTATGTACCCAGAGACCCAGTACTTC	CASSQRTMYPETQYF
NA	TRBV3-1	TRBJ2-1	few	TGTGCCAGCAGCCAAGAGAGTTCATCCTACAATGAGCAGTTCTTC	CASSQESSSYNEQFF
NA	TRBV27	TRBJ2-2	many	TGTGCCAGCAGACGGACACCGGCCGGGGAGCTGTTTTTT	CASRRTPAGELFF
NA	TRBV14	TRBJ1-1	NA	TGTGCCAGCAGCCAACAGGGGCTGTCGGACACTGAAGCTTTCTTT	CASSQQGLSDTEAFF
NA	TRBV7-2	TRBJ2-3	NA	TGTGCCAGCAGCTTACCTTTGGCTACTAAAGAGACGCAGTATTTT	CASSLPLATKETQYF
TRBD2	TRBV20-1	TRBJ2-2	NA	TGCAGTGCTAGGCAGCGGGAGATTGGCACCGGGGAGCTGTTTTTT	CSARQREIGTGELFF
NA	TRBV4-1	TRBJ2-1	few	TGCGCCAGCAGCCAGACGGCCCCTAACAATGAGCAGTTCTTC	CASSQTAPNNEQFF
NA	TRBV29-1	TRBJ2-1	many	TGCAGCGTTGAAGACCCCGACAGCTACAATGAGCAGTTCTTC	CSVEDPDSYNEQFF
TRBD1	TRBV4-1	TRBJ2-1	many	TGCGCCAGCACCTTTGGGACAGGGTCCTACAATGAGCAGTTCTTC	CASTFGTGSYNEQFF
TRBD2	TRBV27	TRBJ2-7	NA	TGTGCCAGCAGTTTAGGTAGTGCGGGCGGGAGTTTATCCGAGCAGTACTTC	CASSLGSAGGSLSEQYF
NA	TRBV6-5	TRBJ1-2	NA	TGTGCCAGCAGTTCCACCGGGACACCCTATGGCTACACCTTC	CASSSTGTPYGYTF
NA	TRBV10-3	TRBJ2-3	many	TGTGCCATCAGTGAGAGTAGCGGCTCAGATACGCAGTATTTT	CAISESSGSDTQYF
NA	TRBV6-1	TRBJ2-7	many	TGTGCCAGCAGTAGGGTCAGGGTTTCGAACGAGCAGTACTTC	CASSRVRVSNEQYF
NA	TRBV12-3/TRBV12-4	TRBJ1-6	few	TGTGCCAGCAGACCCCAGGGCGGAGGCGATTCACCCCTCCACTTT	CASRPQGGGDSPLHF
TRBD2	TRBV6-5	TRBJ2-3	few	TGTGCCAGCAGTTACTCGACTCTAGCGGGGGTAGATACGCAGTATTTT	CASSYSTLAGVDTQYF
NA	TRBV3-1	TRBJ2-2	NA	TGTGCCAGCAGCCTGGGTGGGACATTCTTCACCGGGGAGCTGTTTTTT	CASSLGGTFFTGELFF
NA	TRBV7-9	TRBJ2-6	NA	TGTGCCAGCAGCTTAGAGGACGGATTCTCTGGGGCCAACGTCCTGACTTTC	CASSLEDGFSGANVLTF
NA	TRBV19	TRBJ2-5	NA	TGTGCCAGTAGTGTCAACAGTCGTGTGCAAGAGACCCAGTACTTC	CASSVNSRVQETQYF
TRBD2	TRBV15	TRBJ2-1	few	TGTGCCACCAGCAGAGATGGGACTAGCGGGAGTACCTACAATGAGCAGTTCTTC	CATSRDGTSGSTYNEQFF
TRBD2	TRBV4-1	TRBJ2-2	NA	TGCGCCAGCAGCCAATACCTTAGCGGGGGAGCGAACACCGGGGAGCTGTTTTTT	CASSQYLSGGANTGELFF
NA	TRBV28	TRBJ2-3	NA	TGTGCCACAAGGGAGGCTAGCCCTAGGGATACGCAGTATTTT	CATREASPRDTQYF
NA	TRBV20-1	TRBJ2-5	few	TGCAGTGCAGCACAGGGATTGAAGGAGACCCAGTACTTC	CSAAQGLKETQYF
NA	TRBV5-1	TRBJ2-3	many	TGCGCCAGCAGCTCGGAAGGAGCGGCAAGCACAGATACGCAGTATTTT	CASSSEGAASTDTQYF
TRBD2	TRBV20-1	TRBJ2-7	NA	TGCAGTGCTAGCCCGACTAGCGGATACTACGAGCTGTACTTC	CSASPTSGYYELYF
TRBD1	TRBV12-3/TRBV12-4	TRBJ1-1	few	TGTGCCAGCAGTCTAAAAGGACAGGGCGCGAACACTGAAGCTTTCTTT	CASSLKGQGANTEAFF
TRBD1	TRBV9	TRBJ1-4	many	TGTGCCAGCAGCGCTGACAGGGTCTCTGTAAAACTGTTTTTT	CASSADRVSVKLFF